One sample yielded the 19 T cell receptor beta chains listed below, sequenced in a study of T cells expressing NK-cell markers. Reprocessing the 5' RACE reads, TCRdb reports a single entry for every CDR3 protein and omits DNA. This sample's clone table lists hundreds of thousands of distinct CDR3 sequences. The source material was blood T cells: a sorted CD56 or NKG2C T cell subset, CD4+ or CD8+ T cells, or bulk PBMC T cells (not recorded which). The receptors derive from a woman between 18 and 69 years old in good health.

The V call is TRBV6-5, the J call TRBJ1-5. The CDR3 runs 14 residues. Germline V CDR1 and CDR2: MNHEY, SVGAGI. The chain's CDR3 is CASSYRNFAQPQHF.

The chain carries TRBV15 and TRBJ1-5. The CDR3 has 14 amino acids. The germline gives CDR1 LNHNV, CDR2 YYDKDF (reference sequence). This CDR3 reads CATGRRDSNQPQHF.

V and J are TRBV7-9 and TRBJ2-1; TCRdb lists TRBD1, though no DNA is available to test this call. Germline lookup yields CDR1 SEHNR and CDR2 FQNEAQ (reference sequence). The CDR3 spans 16 residues. This chain's CDR3 is CASSVSGTGSYNEQFF. The whole variable domain, filled in from reference TRBV7-9 and TRBJ2-1, reads DTGVSQNPRHKITKRGQNVTFRCDPISEHNRLYWYRQTLGQGPEFLTYFQNEAQLEKSRLLSDRFSAERPKGSFSTLEIQRTEQGDSAMYLCASSVSGTGSYNEQFFGPGTRLTVL.

The chain carries TRBV7-8 and TRBJ1-3. Germline lookup yields CDR1 SGHVS and CDR2 FQNEAQ. The CDR3 consists of 13 residues. CDR3: CASSPSSGNTIYF.

The chain has TRBV11-2 and TRBJ2-1. This CDR3 is built from 15 residues. The V gene's germline CDR1 is SGHAT and CDR2 FQNNGV. This CDR3 reads CASSYFLGERNEQFF.

This chain uses TRBV12-3 or TRBV12-4 with TRBJ2-6. This CDR3 comprises 18 residues. Here the CDR3 reads CASRGDGTGDSGANVLTF.

V and J are TRBV20-1 and TRBJ2-1; TCRdb returns TRBD2, unconfirmable since there is no DNA. CDR1 and CDR2 from the germline V gene are DFQATT and SNEGSKA (reference sequence). This CDR3 has 15 residues. CDR3 sequence reads: CSATRAGALYNEQFF.

This rearrangement joins TRBV3-1 to TRBJ1-6; the TRBD1 assignment by TCRdb is unverifiable without DNA. The CDR3 runs 12 residues. Germline loops: CDR1 LGHDT, CDR2 YNNKEL (reference sequence). The CDR3: CASRGAGSPLHF.

V is TRBV20-1 and J is TRBJ2-2; TCRdb selects TRBD2, and the lack of DNA leaves this call unchecked. The CDR3 extends over 14 amino acids. Looked up from germline, CDR1 is DFQATT and CDR2 is SNEGSKA (reference sequence). The CDR3 protein is CSARTGFEGGELFF.

The chain combines TRBV7-2 with TRBJ2-7; TCRdb indicates TRBD2, and absent DNA this call remains unverified. The CDR3 spans 15 residues. Germline loops: CDR1 SGHTA, CDR2 FQGNSA. The CDR3 loop reads CATSLPTSGRYEQYF.

This chain joins TRBV10-3 and TRBJ1-1. CDR3 length equals 11 residues. Germline V gives CDR1 ENHRY, CDR2 SYGVKD. This chain's CDR3 is CAITAEGRAFF.

This sequence joins TRBV11-2 and TRBJ2-3; TCRdb's assignment of TRBD2 cannot be checked, as there is no DNA. The germline gives CDR1 SGHAT, CDR2 FQNNGV. The CDR3 runs 15 residues. CDR3 in amino acids: CASSLDPPPADTQYF.

This chain joins TRBV6-2 or TRBV6-3 and TRBJ2-1; TCRdb gives TRBD2 as the D gene, but with no DNA this cannot be confirmed. Germline loops: CDR1 MNHEY, CDR2 SVGEGT. The CDR3 covers 15 residues. This CDR3 reads CASSPPGLANNEQFF.

The chain links TRBV11-2 to TRBJ1-5; TCRdb designates TRBD1, a call that cannot be tested without DNA. The CDR3 is 18 residues long. CDR1 is SGHAT and CDR2 is FQNNGV in the germline V gene. The CDR3 region is CASSLAIPSGTPNQPQHF. Looking up the rest from reference TRBV11-2 and TRBJ1-5 gives the full variable domain: EAGVAQSPRYKIIEKRQSVAFWCNPISGHATLYWYQQILGQGPKLLIQFQNNGVVDDSQLPKDRFSAERLKGVDSTLKIQPAKLEDSAVYLCASSLAIPSGTPNQPQHFGDGTRLSIL.

The chain carries TRBV14 and TRBJ2-2. The germline V gene encodes CDR1 SGHDN and CDR2 FVKESK. The CDR3 is 16 residues long. The CDR3 loop is CASSQVSDRYTGELFF.

This sequence joins TRBV20-1 and TRBJ2-7; TCRdb outputs TRBD2, but without DNA this stays unchecked. Germline CDR1 and CDR2: DFQATT and SNEGSKA (reference sequence). This CDR3 has 16 amino acids. The CDR3 sequence is CSARDRRAGAYGEQYF.

The chain uses TRBV28 and TRBJ2-3; the D call from TCRdb, TRBD1, cannot be confirmed without DNA. There are 17 residues in the CDR3. The germline gives CDR1 MDHEN, CDR2 SYDVKM. The CDR3 spells CASFPRGRSGAPDTQYF.

The chain uses TRBV20-1 and TRBJ2-7; TCRdb's D call, TRBD2, is unchecked because there is no DNA. From germline, CDR1 is DFQATT and CDR2 SNEGSKA (reference sequence). The CDR3 covers 15 residues. The CDR3 protein is CSARDGTSLSYEQYF.

The J gene is TRBJ2-7, the V gene TRBV19; TCRdb's D gene call, TRBD2, goes unchecked for lack of DNA. Germline V gene sequence: CDR1 LNHDA, CDR2 SQIVND (reference sequence). This CDR3 comprises 14 residues. CDR3: CASSAASGRDEQYF.